These T cell receptor beta chains were read from a single sample in a study of T cells in Graves' hyperthyroidism and ophthalmopathy. TCRdb re-called the multiplex PCR reads through MiXCR, storing one row per CDR3 protein. Seen here are more than 500,000 distinct CDR3 sequences, roughly 17% observed once, and the top ten hold 3.8%. The sequenced material came from blood. These receptors originate from a woman aged 25 to 39 with Graves' hyperthyroidism. CDR3s include the opening cysteine and the closing phenylalanine or tryptophan. Fields, in order: J gene, V gene, clone size, D gene, CDR3 DNA, CDR3 protein. The D gene is left open where the match is weak. Not all rows give a size; the values are once, few, many and, for expanded clones, a class.

J gene: TRBJ2-3
V gene: TRBV6-1
clone size: NA
D gene: NA
CDR3 DNA: TGTGCCAGCAGTGCTGGCTCCGGGACTACAGATACGCAGTATTTT
CDR3 protein: CASSAGSGTTDTQYF

J gene: TRBJ2-7
V gene: TRBV28
clone size: NA
D gene: TRBD1
CDR3 DNA: TGTGCCAGCAGTTCGAGTGGACAGGCCTACGAGCAGTACTTC
CDR3 protein: CASSSSGQAYEQYF

J gene: TRBJ2-7
V gene: TRBV2
clone size: few
D gene: TRBD2
CDR3 DNA: TGTGCCAGCAGTCGAGGGGAGGGAGTTCCCTACGAGCAGTACTTC
CDR3 protein: CASSRGEGVPYEQYF

J gene: TRBJ2-3
V gene: TRBV20-1
clone size: NA
D gene: TRBD2
CDR3 DNA: TGCAGTGCCACGACTAGCAGCACAGATACGCAGTATTTT
CDR3 protein: CSATTSSTDTQYF

J gene: TRBJ1-5
V gene: TRBV28
clone size: NA
D gene: NA
CDR3 DNA: TGTGCCAGCACCCGGGGGAATCAGCCCCAGCATTTT
CDR3 protein: CASTRGNQPQHF

J gene: TRBJ2-1
V gene: TRBV28
clone size: many
D gene: TRBD2
CDR3 DNA: TGTGCCAGCAGTGGACTAGCGAAGTCCAATGAGCAGTTCTTC
CDR3 protein: CASSGLAKSNEQFF

J gene: TRBJ2-7
V gene: TRBV28
clone size: many
D gene: TRBD1
CDR3 DNA: TGTGCCAGCAGAAAGACAGGGTCCCACGAGCAGTACTTC
CDR3 protein: CASRKTGSHEQYF

J gene: TRBJ2-5
V gene: TRBV12-3/TRBV12-4
clone size: many
D gene: NA
CDR3 DNA: TGTGCCAGCAGTTTTTCTGATGCTAAGACCCAGTACTTC
CDR3 protein: CASSFSDAKTQYF

J gene: TRBJ2-3
V gene: TRBV10-3
clone size: few
D gene: NA
CDR3 DNA: TGTGCCATCAGTGACGTCGGTACCGATACGCAGTATTTT
CDR3 protein: CAISDVGTDTQYF

J gene: TRBJ2-7
V gene: TRBV20-1
clone size: NA
D gene: NA
CDR3 DNA: TGCAGTGCTAGAGTGCTGACAGCGAACTCCTACGGGCAGTACTTC
CDR3 protein: CSARVLTANSYGQYF

J gene: TRBJ2-7
V gene: TRBV19
clone size: few
D gene: NA
CDR3 DNA: TGTGCCAGTAGTATGACGGGGGACACCTACGAGCAGTACTTC
CDR3 protein: CASSMTGDTYEQYF

J gene: TRBJ2-1
V gene: TRBV7-9
clone size: many
D gene: TRBD2
CDR3 DNA: TGTGCCAGCAGCCCTAGCGGGAGGGCCCACAATGAGCAGTTCTTC
CDR3 protein: CASSPSGRAHNEQFF

J gene: TRBJ1-5
V gene: TRBV2
clone size: many
D gene: NA
CDR3 DNA: TGTGCCAGCAGTGTAGATGGACAGCCCCAGCATTTT
CDR3 protein: CASSVDGQPQHF

J gene: TRBJ2-1
V gene: TRBV7-2
clone size: NA
D gene: NA
CDR3 DNA: TGTGCCAGCAGCCGAATCGGGAGCACTTCCTACAATGAGCAGTTCTTC
CDR3 protein: CASSRIGSTSYNEQFF

J gene: TRBJ2-5
V gene: TRBV7-2
clone size: NA
D gene: TRBD2
CDR3 DNA: TGTGCCAGCAGTCGGGGACTAGCGGGACGGGCTGGAGAGACCCAGTACTTC
CDR3 protein: CASSRGLAGRAGETQYF

J gene: TRBJ2-1
V gene: TRBV11-2
clone size: many
D gene: NA
CDR3 DNA: TGTGCCAGCAGCTTATTAGCCCGCGGCTACAATGAGCAGTTCTTC
CDR3 protein: CASSLLARGYNEQFF